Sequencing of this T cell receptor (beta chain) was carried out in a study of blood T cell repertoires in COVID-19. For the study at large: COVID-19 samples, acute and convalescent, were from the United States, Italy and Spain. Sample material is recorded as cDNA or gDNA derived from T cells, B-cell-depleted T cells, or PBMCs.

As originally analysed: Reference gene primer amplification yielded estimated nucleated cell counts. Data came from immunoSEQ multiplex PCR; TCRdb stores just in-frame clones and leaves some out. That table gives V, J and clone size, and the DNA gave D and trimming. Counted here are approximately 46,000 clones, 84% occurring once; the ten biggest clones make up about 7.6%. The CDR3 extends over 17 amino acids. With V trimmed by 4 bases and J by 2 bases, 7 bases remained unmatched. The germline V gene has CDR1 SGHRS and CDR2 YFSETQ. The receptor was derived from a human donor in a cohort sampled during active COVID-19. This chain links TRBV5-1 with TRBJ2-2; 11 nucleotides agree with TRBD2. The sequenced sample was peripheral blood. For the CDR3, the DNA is TGCGCCAGCAGCCTGATGGGGACTAGCGGAAACACCGGGGAGCTGTTTTTT. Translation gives CASSLMGTSGNTGELFF.